This T cell receptor (beta chain) was sequenced during a study of regulatory T cells in long-lasting Graves disease. Findings and caveats of the study: Persistent disease samples used TRBV28, TRBJ1-2 and TRBJ2-5 preferentially.

Trimming at V came to 1 base and at J to 4 bases, leaving 8 bases not matched to a gene. The CDR3 runs 15 residues. Germline V gene sequence: CDR1 DFQATT, CDR2 SNEGSKA (reference sequence). Construction of the TCR beta libraries employed iRepertoire HTBI primers in conjunction with Arm-PCR of CDR3 regions. A single record per CDR3 protein comes from TCRdb applying MiXCR to the multiplex PCR reads. The table lists approximately 470,000 distinct CDR3 sequences, around 15% of them singletons. Details on this clonotype: Its antigen is unidentified.

Described time point: newly diagnosed GD, antithyroid drugs for less than 3 months. The TCR library used RNA extracted from PBMCs. This sample also belongs to another study, concerning T cells in Graves' hyperthyroidism and ophthalmopathy. That study reports: Orbital computed tomography and thyroid ultrasound, together with serum TRAb and thyroxine and clinical symptoms, were used for diagnoses. Researchers found most expanded thyroid clonotypes above 0.001 in blood as well.

This chain links TRBV20-1 with TRBJ2-3; TRBD2 aligns across 7 bases. The material was peripheral blood mononuclear cells (PBMCs), obtained at new diagnosis, from a patient treated with antithyroid drugs. This sequence originates from a man aged 35-49 years with Graves disease. Here the CDR3 DNA reads TGCAGTGCTAGAGTGGCCAGCGGGACGTCAGATACGCAGTATTTT. Protein sequence: CSARVASGTSDTQYF.